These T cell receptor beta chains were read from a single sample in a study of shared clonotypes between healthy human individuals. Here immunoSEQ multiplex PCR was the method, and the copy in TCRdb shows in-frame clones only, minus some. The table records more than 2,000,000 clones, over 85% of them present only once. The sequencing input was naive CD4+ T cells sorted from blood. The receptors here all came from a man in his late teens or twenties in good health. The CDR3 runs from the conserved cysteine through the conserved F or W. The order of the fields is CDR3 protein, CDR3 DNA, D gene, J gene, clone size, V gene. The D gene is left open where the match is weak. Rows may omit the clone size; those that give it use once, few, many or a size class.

CDR3aa: CASSYPGTGGNEQFF
CDR3nt: TGTGCCAGCAGTTACCCCGGGACAGGGGGGAATGAGCAGTTCTTC
d_gene: TRBD1
j_gene: TRBJ2-1
abundance: -
v_gene: TRBV6-5

CDR3aa: CASGLGTANQPQHF
CDR3nt: TGTGCTAGTGGTTTGGGGACTGCCAATCAGCCCCAGCATTTT
d_gene: -
j_gene: TRBJ1-5
abundance: -
v_gene: TRBV12-5

CDR3aa: CASSLGTSAYEQYF
CDR3nt: TGTGCCAGCAGCTTAGGAACTAGCGCCTACGAGCAGTACTTC
d_gene: TRBD2
j_gene: TRBJ2-7
abundance: -
v_gene: TRBV7-2

CDR3aa: CASSQDYTGELFF
CDR3nt: TGTGCCAGCAGCCAAGACTACACCGGGGAGCTGTTTTTT
d_gene: -
j_gene: TRBJ2-2
abundance: -
v_gene: TRBV16

CDR3aa: CASSFLQGGYGYTF
CDR3nt: TGTGCCAGCAGTTTTTTACAGGGTGGATATGGCTACACCTTC
d_gene: -
j_gene: TRBJ1-2
abundance: once
v_gene: TRBV28

CDR3aa: CASSPGLAAYNEQFF
CDR3nt: TGTGCTAGCAGCCCAGGACTAGCGGCCTACAATGAGCAGTTCTTC
d_gene: TRBD2
j_gene: TRBJ2-1
abundance: once
v_gene: TRBV7-7

CDR3aa: CASRDPGGQPQHF
CDR3nt: TGTGCCAGTAGAGACCCGGGGGGACAGCCCCAGCATTTT
d_gene: -
j_gene: TRBJ1-5
abundance: few
v_gene: TRBV19

CDR3aa: CARIHEGLPINSPLHF
CDR3nt: TGTGCCAGAATCCACGAGGGCCTACCAATAAATTCACCCCTCCACTTT
d_gene: -
j_gene: TRBJ1-6
abundance: once
v_gene: TRBV19

CDR3aa: CASIWGGTVTYNEQFF
CDR3nt: TGTGCCAGCATTTGGGGCGGGACGGTGACCTACAATGAGCAGTTCTTC
d_gene: -
j_gene: TRBJ2-1
abundance: once
v_gene: TRBV2

CDR3aa: CASSLLGQGTSYEQYF
CDR3nt: TGTGCCAGCAGCTTATTGGGACAGGGGACTTCCTACGAGCAGTACTTC
d_gene: TRBD1
j_gene: TRBJ2-7
abundance: few
v_gene: TRBV7-6

CDR3aa: CASSLDTGPGQGDHEQFF
CDR3nt: TGTGCCAGCAGCTTAGATACAGGACCGGGACAGGGTGATCACGAGCAGTTCTTC
d_gene: TRBD1
j_gene: TRBJ2-1
abundance: -
v_gene: TRBV11-3

CDR3aa: CASSPTLDRSYEQYF
CDR3nt: TGTGCCAGCAGCCCCACCCTCGACAGATCCTACGAGCAGTACTTC
d_gene: -
j_gene: TRBJ2-7
abundance: -
v_gene: TRBV5-5

CDR3aa: CASSRVPLGGSDVYNEQFF
CDR3nt: TGTGCCAGCTCACGGGTCCCCCTGGGGGGGTCAGACGTCTACAATGAGCAGTTCTTC
d_gene: TRBD2
j_gene: TRBJ2-1
abundance: -
v_gene: TRBV18

CDR3aa: CASSRGLAGTDTQYF
CDR3nt: TGTGCCAGCAGCCGAGGACTAGCGGGAACAGATACGCAGTATTTT
d_gene: TRBD2
j_gene: TRBJ2-3
abundance: -
v_gene: TRBV5-4

CDR3aa: CASRITGTRNSPLHF
CDR3nt: TGTGCCAGCAGAATTACAGGGACGCGAAATTCACCCCTCCACTTT
d_gene: -
j_gene: TRBJ1-6
abundance: -
v_gene: TRBV6-5

CDR3aa: CASSLEGAARNIQYF
CDR3nt: TGCGCCAGCAGCTTGGAGGGTGCAGCCAGGAACATTCAGTACTTC
d_gene: -
j_gene: TRBJ2-4
abundance: -
v_gene: TRBV5-1

CDR3aa: CASRFRRSETYGYTF
CDR3nt: TGTGCCAGCAGGTTCCGTAGGTCTGAGACCTATGGCTACACCTTC
d_gene: -
j_gene: TRBJ1-2
abundance: -
v_gene: TRBV6-6

CDR3aa: CASSYTGTGNTEAFF
CDR3nt: TGTGCCAGCAGTTACACCGGGACAGGGAACACTGAAGCTTTCTTT
d_gene: TRBD1
j_gene: TRBJ1-1
abundance: -
v_gene: TRBV6-5

CDR3aa: CASRLDRVANYGYTF
CDR3nt: TGTGCCAGCAGACTAGACAGGGTAGCTAACTATGGCTACACCTTC
d_gene: TRBD1
j_gene: TRBJ1-2
abundance: -
v_gene: TRBV6-5

CDR3aa: CAWSRGPGQVEAFF
CDR3nt: TGTGCCTGGAGTAGGGGACCGGGACAGGTTGAAGCTTTCTTT
d_gene: TRBD1
j_gene: TRBJ1-1
abundance: -
v_gene: TRBV30

CDR3aa: CASSLLGFQETQYF
CDR3nt: TGTGCCAGCAGCTTATTAGGGTTCCAAGAGACCCAGTACTTC
d_gene: -
j_gene: TRBJ2-5
abundance: once
v_gene: TRBV7-8